The clone carrying this TCR beta chain was picked up one time. Antigen: not known. Whereas donors were nominally healthy upon sampling, unrecorded immune exposures were probable. The PCR made use of 60 Vbeta and 13 Jbeta primers. TCRdb keeps only in-frame clones here, not all; method: immunoSEQ multiplex PCR. Of roughly 150,000 clones listed, over 75% are singletons. The data originate from a study of cytomegalovirus exposure and HLA in healthy donors. Study-wide results and limits: In a later analysis, V- and J-gene trimming of beta chains associated with a DCLRE1C missense variant, replicated independently. Productive rates of about 90% or about 30% were seen for most TCR beta V segments in an earlier analysis. A reported reduction in N-insertions relative to the approximately 600-donor mean was seen in an Asian-associated ancestry cluster in a later analysis.

Germline assignment: CDR1 SGHKS and CDR2 YYEKEE (reference sequence). Trimming removed 2 bases from V and 1 base from J, with 9 bases in between. This CDR3 is built from 14 residues. This clonotype was obtained from a man aged 30-40 years in good health and CMV-seropositive. This sequence joins TRBV5-5 and TRBJ2-5; a weak D match, TRBD2 (5 bases). The sequenced material came from PBMCs. CDR3 sequence (DNA): TGTGCCAGCAGCTTACCCCGGGGCCAAGAGACCCAGTACTTC. This sequence encodes CASSLPRGQETQYF. Using reference TRBV5-5 and TRBJ2-5 for the parts outside the CDR3, the full variable domain is DAGVTQSPTHLIKTRGQQVTLRCSPISGHKSVSWYQQVLGQGPQFIFQYYEKEERGRGNFPDRFSARQFPNYSSELNVNALLLGDSALYLCASSLPRGQETQYFGPGTRLLVL.